These T cell receptor beta chains were read from a single sample in a study of radiotherapy plus CTLA-4 blockade in lung cancer. Sequencing used immunoSEQ multiplex PCR; TCRdb keeps in-frame clones, though not all of them. The sample includes about 53,000 clones, approximately 84% of them seen just once. The input for sequencing was peripheral blood, taken from a patient treated with radiotherapy plus ipilimumab. The receptors here all came from a human donor with non-small cell lung cancer whose response to radiotherapy plus ipilimumab could not be evaluated. CDR3s include the opening cysteine and the closing phenylalanine or tryptophan. The D gene is left open where the match is weak. A row's size may be missing; if present it is once, few, many or a size class.

>NA|TRBJ2-7|TRBD2|TRBV5-1
TGCGCCAGCAGCTCGCCGACTAGCGGGAGAAGGATCGGTTCCTACGAGCAGTACTTC
CASSSPTSGRRIGSYEQYF
>once|TRBJ1-2|TRBD1|TRBV5-1
TGCGCCAGCAGCCCTACAGGGGGCGTCGATGGCTACACCTTC
CASSPTGGVDGYTF
>NA|TRBJ2-1|TRBD2|TRBV7-2
TGTGCCAGCAGCTTCAGAGGCGGGAGAACCTACAATGAGCAGTTCTTC
CASSFRGGRTYNEQFF
>NA|TRBJ2-1|NA|TRBV29-1
TGCAGCGTTGAAGAAGCGGTTAGGGAGTTCTTC
CSVEEAVREFF
>NA|TRBJ2-3|TRBD2|TRBV4-3
TGCGCCAGCAGCCAAGACCCGGGAGGGCCCTCGGATACGCAGTATTTT
CASSQDPGGPSDTQYF
>NA|TRBJ2-7|TRBD1|TRBV7-2
TGTGCCAGCAGCTGGGACAGGGGTCCCTACGAGCAGTACTTC
CASSWDRGPYEQYF
>NA|TRBJ2-7|TRBD2|TRBV4-2
TGTGCCAGCAGCCGGGACACTAGCGGGAGCTCCTACGAGCAGTACTTC
CASSRDTSGSSYEQYF
>NA|TRBJ2-4|TRBD2|TRBV7-2
TGTGCCAGCAGCTTACGTGTACTAGCGGGACGGTGGGAAAACATTCAGTACTTC
CASSLRVLAGRWENIQYF
>NA|TRBJ2-3|NA|TRBV5-1
TGCGCCAGCAGCCGGGGAGTAAGCACAGATACGCAGTATTTT
CASSRGVSTDTQYF
>NA|TRBJ2-2|TRBD1|TRBV9
TGTGCCAGCAGCGGGTGGCCGGGACAGGGGGCCGGGGAGCTGTTTTTT
CASSGWPGQGAGELFF
>once|TRBJ1-1|TRBD1|TRBV10-2
TGCGCCAGCAGTGAGTCGAAAGGGGGCGACACTGAAGCTTTCTTT
CASSESKGGDTEAFF
>NA|TRBJ1-2|TRBD1|TRBV7-9
TGTGCCAGCAGCTTAGGGACAGGGTTAGAAGGCTACACCTTC
CASSLGTGLEGYTF
>NA|TRBJ2-1|TRBD2|TRBV4-3
TGCGCCAGCAGCCAAGATTTCGGGGGGGGTATTATCGATGAGCAGTTCTTC
CASSQDFGGGIIDEQFF
>NA|TRBJ1-1|NA|TRBV28
TGTGCCAGCAGTTTACTCAGGACTGAAGCTTTCTTT
CASSLLRTEAFF
>NA|TRBJ2-1|NA|TRBV28
TGTGCCAGCAGTTTATTTGCAAGGCCGGGACTGAGGGGCTACAATGAGCAGTTCTTC
CASSLFARPGLRGYNEQFF
>NA|TRBJ2-3|NA|TRBV11-2
TGTGCCAGCAGCTTTACGACAAAAAGCACAGATACGCAGTATTTT
CASSFTTKSTDTQYF
>NA|TRBJ1-2|NA|TRBV28
TGTGCCAGCAGTTTATCGGGCAGGAAATCGGACTCTAACTATGGCTACACCTTC
CASSLSGRKSDSNYGYTF
>NA|TRBJ2-2|NA|TRBV18
TGTGCCAGCTCACCCGCGAGGACCGGGGAGCTGTTTTTT
CASSPARTGELFF
>NA|TRBJ2-5|TRBD2|TRBV28
TGTGCCAGCAGTTTATCCGGGAGGGCCGGAGAGACCCAGTACTTC
CASSLSGRAGETQYF
>NA|TRBJ2-7|NA|TRBV19
TGTGCCAGTACCATGCCAGGGGGGAACGAGCAGTACTTC
CASTMPGGNEQYF
>NA|TRBJ2-3|TRBD1|TRBV10-3
TGTGCCATCAGTCCACAGGGGGCCACAGATACGCAGTATTTT
CAISPQGATDTQYF
>NA|TRBJ2-7|NA|TRBV15
TGTGCCACCAGCTTAGGAAGGGGGCTAGCGGGCGCTTACGAGCAGTACTTC
CATSLGRGLAGAYEQYF
>NA|TRBJ2-7|TRBD2|TRBV4-3
TGCGCCAGCAGCCAATTAGCGGGGAGCTCCTACGAGCAGTACTTC
CASSQLAGSSYEQYF
>NA|TRBJ2-3|NA|TRBV27
TGTGCCAGCAGGCTCGGTTGGGGGCCGGTTAGGGCAGATACGCAGTATTTT
CASRLGWGPVRADTQYF
>NA|TRBJ2-7|TRBD2|TRBV30
TGTGCCTGGAGTTTCCTAGCGGGATCCTACGAGCAGTACTTC
CAWSFLAGSYEQYF
>NA|TRBJ2-7|TRBD1|TRBV25-1
TGTGCCAGCAGGGACAGGTCCTACGAGCAGTACTTC
CASRDRSYEQYF
>NA|TRBJ1-6|TRBD1|TRBV5-6
TGTGCCAGCAGCTCAGGGGGCGGTGGCCCATTCGGTTCACCCCTCCACTTT
CASSSGGGGPFGSPLHF
>NA|TRBJ2-7|NA|TRBV9
TGTGCCAGCAGCACAGGGGGGGGGTACTCCTACGAGCAGTACTTC
CASSTGGGYSYEQYF
>NA|TRBJ1-1|NA|TRBV19
TGTGCCAGTAGTATAGAGATCCAGGTCCGAACTGAAGCTTTCTTT
CASSIEIQVRTEAFF
>NA|TRBJ2-7|NA|TRBV7-9
TGTGCCAGCAGCTCAGCAGCTGGCGGGCCTTACTACGAGCAGTACTTC
CASSSAAGGPYYEQYF
>NA|TRBJ1-2|NA|TRBV5-4
TGTGCCAGCAGCGCGCAGACCGAACAGGGTTACCATGGCTACACCTTC
CASSAQTEQGYHGYTF
>NA|TRBJ2-7|NA|TRBV5-1
TGCGCCAGCAGCTCTGACTATTTGGGGGAGCAGTACTTC
CASSSDYLGEQYF
>NA|TRBJ2-1|NA|TRBV9
TGTGCCAGCAGCGTAGGCTCCATGGTAGCGAGTAGCTCCTACAATGAGCAGTTCTTC
CASSVGSMVASSSYNEQFF
>once|TRBJ2-7|NA|TRBV5-1
TGCGCCAGCAGCCTAACAGGGTCTGGCTCCTACGAGCAGTACTTC
CASSLTGSGSYEQYF